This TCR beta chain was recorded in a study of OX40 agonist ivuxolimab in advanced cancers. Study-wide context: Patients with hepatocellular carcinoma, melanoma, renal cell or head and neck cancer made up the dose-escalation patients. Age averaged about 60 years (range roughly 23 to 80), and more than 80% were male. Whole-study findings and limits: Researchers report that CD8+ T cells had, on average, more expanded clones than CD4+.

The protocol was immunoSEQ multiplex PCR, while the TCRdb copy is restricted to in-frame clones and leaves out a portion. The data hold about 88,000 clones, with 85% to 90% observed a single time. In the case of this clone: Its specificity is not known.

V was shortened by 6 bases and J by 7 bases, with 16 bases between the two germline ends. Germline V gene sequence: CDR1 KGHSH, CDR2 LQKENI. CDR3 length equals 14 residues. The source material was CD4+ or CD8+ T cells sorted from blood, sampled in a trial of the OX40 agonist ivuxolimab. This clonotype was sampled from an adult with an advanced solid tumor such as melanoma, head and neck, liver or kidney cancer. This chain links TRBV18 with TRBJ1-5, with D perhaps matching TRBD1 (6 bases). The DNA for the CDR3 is TGTGCCAGCTCGGATACAGGGCGCCGACAGCCCCAGCATTTT. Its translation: CASSDTGRRQPQHF. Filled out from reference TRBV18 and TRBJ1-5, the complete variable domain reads NAGVMQNPRHLVRRRGQEARLRCSPMKGHSHVYWYRQLPEEGLKFMVYLQKENIIDESGMPKERFSAEFPKEGPSILRIQQVVRGDSAAYFCASSDTGRRQPQHFGDGTRLSIL.